This TCR beta chain was documented in a study of metastatic and nonmetastatic thyroid tumors. Looking at the study overall: Comparison of repertoires was carried out across blood and tumor or nodule tissue from malignant and benign thyroid patients.

Thyroid surgery was preceded by no treatment in any patient. This clone was counted at least ten times. As yet, its antigen is unknown. A much more abundant neighbour one base away suggests this may be a read error. The sample has other DNA sequences that encode this CDR3 too. Original data processing: Clinicopathological groups differed in CDR3, with these differences serving to build a distant-metastasis classifier for papillary thyroid cancer. Via MiXCR, TCRdb re-called the PCR reads. These V and J calls are TCRdb output, not the study's own analysis. The sample has 15,000 or so clones, around 23% seen once. Findings and limits, study-wide: Within blood and tumor, benign nodules reportedly had significantly lower TCR beta diversity than malignant thyroid tumors did.

Germline V gives CDR1 SGDLS, CDR2 YYNGEE. The CDR3 covers 15 residues. V was clipped by 0 bases and J by 3 bases, with 13 bases between them. The receptor comes from a female donor with papillary thyroid cancer or a benign thyroid nodule (not recorded which). Some clones in this sample may be carry-over from other donors' samples. The sequencing sample was made of tumor tissue. This sequence joins TRBV9 and TRBJ2-7; no firm D call. The CDR3 protein is CASSVETGSYYEQYF. In DNA form, the CDR3 reads TGTGCCAGCAGCGTAGAAACCGGGTCCTACTACGAGCAGTACTTC.